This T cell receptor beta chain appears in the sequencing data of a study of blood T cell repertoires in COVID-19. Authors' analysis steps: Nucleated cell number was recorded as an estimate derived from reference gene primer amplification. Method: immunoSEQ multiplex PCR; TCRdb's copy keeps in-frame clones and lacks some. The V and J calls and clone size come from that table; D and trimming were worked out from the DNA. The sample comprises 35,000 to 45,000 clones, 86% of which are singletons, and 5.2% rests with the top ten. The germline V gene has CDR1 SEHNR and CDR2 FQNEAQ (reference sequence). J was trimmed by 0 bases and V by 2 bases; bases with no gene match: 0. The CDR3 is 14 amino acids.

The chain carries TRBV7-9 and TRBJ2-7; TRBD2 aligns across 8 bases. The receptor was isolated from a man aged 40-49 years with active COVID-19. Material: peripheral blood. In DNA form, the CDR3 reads TGTGCCAGCAGCTTAAGCGGGAGCTCCTACGAGCAGTACTTC. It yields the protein CASSLSGSSYEQYF.